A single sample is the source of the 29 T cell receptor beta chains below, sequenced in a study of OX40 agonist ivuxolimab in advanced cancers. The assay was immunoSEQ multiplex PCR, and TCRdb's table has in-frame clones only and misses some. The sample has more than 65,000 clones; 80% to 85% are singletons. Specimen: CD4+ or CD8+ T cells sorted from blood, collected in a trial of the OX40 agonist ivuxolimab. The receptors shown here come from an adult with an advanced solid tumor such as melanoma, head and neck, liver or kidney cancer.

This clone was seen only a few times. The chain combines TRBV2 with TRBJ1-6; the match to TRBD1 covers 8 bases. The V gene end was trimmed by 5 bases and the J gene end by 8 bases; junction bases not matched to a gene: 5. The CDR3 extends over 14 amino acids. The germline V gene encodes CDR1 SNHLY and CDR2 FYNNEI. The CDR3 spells CASSLTGVDSPLHF. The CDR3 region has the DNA TGTGCCAGCAGTCTGACAGGGGTGGATTCACCCCTCCACTTT.

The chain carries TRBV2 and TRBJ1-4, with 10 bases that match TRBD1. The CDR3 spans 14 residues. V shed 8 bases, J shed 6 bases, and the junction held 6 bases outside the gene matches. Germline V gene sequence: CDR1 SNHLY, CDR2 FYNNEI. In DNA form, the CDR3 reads TGTGCCAGCGGGCGGGACAGGGGCTATGAAAAACTGTTTTTT. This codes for CASGRDRGYEKLFF.

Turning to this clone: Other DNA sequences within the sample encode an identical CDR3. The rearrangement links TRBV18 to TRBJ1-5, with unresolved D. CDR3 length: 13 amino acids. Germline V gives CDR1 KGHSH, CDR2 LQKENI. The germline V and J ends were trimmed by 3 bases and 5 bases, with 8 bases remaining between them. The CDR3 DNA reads TGTGCCAGCTCACCGGGGAGAGATCAGCCCCAGCATTTT. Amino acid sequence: CASSPGRDQPQHF.

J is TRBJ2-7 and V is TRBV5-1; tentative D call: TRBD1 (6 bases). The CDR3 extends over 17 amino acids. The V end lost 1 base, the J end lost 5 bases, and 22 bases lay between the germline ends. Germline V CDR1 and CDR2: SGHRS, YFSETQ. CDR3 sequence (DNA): TGCGCCAGCAGCTTGAGGGAGACAGGTCTTCGATCGGACGAGCAGTACTTC. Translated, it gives CASSLRETGLRSDEQYF.

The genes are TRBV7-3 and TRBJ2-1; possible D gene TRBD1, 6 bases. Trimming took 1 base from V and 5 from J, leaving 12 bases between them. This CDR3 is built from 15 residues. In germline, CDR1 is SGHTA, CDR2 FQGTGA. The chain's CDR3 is CASSLNTGIDNEQFF. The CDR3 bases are TGTGCCAGCAGCTTAAACACAGGGATCGACAATGAGCAGTTCTTC.

DNA of the CDR3: TGCGCCAGCAGCTTGGTACAGACCACAGATACGCAGTATTTT. This translates into CASSLVQTTDTQYF. The chain is built from TRBV5-1 and TRBJ2-3; no clear D. The CDR3 extends over 14 amino acids. Germline V gene sequence: CDR1 SGHRS, CDR2 YFSETQ. V lost 0 bases, J lost 2 bases, and 7 bases lay in between.

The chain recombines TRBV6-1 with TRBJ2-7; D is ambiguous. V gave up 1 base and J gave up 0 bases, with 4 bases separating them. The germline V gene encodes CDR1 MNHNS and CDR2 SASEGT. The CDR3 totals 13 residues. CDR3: CASSEGDSYEQYF. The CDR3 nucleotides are TGTGCCAGCAGTGAAGGCGACTCCTACGAGCAGTACTTC.

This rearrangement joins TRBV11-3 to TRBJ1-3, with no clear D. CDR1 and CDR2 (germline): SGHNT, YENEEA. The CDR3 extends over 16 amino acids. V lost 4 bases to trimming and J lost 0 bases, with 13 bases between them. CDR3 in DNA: TGTGCCAGCAGCTCCAGGACGGGATACTCTGGAAACACCATATATTTT. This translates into CASSSRTGYSGNTIYF.

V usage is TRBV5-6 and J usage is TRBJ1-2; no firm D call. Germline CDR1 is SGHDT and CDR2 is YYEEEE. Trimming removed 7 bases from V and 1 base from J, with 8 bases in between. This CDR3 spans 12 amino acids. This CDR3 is CASCLGNYGYTF. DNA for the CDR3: TGTGCCAGCTGCCTGGGTAACTATGGCTACACCTTC.

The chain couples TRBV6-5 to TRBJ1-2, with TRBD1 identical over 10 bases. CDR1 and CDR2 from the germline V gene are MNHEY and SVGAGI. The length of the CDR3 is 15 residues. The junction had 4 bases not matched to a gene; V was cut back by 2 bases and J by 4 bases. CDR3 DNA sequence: TGTGCCAGCAGTTACGGGACAGGGGTGGGCTATGGCTACACCTTC. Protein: CASSYGTGVGYGYTF.

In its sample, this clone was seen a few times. This CDR3 reads CASLRLGSYEQYF. The CDR3 coding sequence is TGTGCCAGCCTAAGACTAGGCTCCTACGAGCAGTACTTC. The rearrangement joins TRBV6-5 to TRBJ2-7, with a tentative D call TRBD2 (6 bases). Germline CDR1 reads MNHEY; CDR2 reads SVGAGI. CDR3 length equals 13 residues. Trimming left V 8 bases short and J 0 bases short, with 11 bases between.

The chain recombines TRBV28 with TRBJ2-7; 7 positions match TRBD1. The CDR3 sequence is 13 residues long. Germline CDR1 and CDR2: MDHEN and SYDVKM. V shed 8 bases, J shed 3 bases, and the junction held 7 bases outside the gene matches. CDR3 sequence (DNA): TGTGCCAGCCATTCAGGGGGTGACTACGAGCAGTACTTC. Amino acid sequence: CASHSGGDYEQYF.

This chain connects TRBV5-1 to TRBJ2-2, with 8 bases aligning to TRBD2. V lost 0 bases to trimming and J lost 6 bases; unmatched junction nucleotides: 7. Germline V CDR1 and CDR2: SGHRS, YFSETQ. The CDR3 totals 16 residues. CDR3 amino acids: CASSLAGRGSAGELFF. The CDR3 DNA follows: TGCGCCAGCAGCTTGGCCGGGAGGGGGTCGGCCGGGGAGCTGTTTTTT.

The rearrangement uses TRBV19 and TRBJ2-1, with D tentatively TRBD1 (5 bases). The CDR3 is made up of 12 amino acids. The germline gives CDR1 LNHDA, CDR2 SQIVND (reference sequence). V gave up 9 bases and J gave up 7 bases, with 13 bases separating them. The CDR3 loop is CASRKGWNEQFF. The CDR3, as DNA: TGTGCCAGCCGAAAGGGGTGGAATGAGCAGTTCTTC.

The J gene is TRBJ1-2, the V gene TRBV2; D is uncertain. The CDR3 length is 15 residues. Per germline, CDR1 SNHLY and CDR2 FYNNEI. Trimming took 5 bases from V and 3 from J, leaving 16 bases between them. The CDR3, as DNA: TGTGCCAGCAGTTACACAGATGCGGTAGACTATGGCTACACCTTC. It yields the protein CASSYTDAVDYGYTF.

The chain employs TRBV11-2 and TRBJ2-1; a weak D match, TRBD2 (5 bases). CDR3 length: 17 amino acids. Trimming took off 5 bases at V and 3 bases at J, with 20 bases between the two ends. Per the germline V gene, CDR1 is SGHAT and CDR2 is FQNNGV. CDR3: CASSPVTRTRGYNEQFF. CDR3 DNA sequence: TGTGCCAGCAGCCCCGTCACGCGGACTCGTGGCTACAATGAGCAGTTCTTC.

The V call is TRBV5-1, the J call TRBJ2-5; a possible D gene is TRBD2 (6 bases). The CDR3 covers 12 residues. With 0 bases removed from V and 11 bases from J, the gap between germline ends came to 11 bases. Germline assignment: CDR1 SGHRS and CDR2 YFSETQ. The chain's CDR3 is CASSLAGDQQYF. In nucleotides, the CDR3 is TGCGCCAGCAGCTTGGCGGGGGACCAGCAGTACTTC.

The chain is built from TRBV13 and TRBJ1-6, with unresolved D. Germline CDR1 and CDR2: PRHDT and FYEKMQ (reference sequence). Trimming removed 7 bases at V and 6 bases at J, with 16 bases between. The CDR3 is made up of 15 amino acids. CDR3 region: CASTQRVFGNSPLHF. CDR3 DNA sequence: TGTGCCAGCACCCAAAGGGTATTTGGTAATTCACCCCTCCACTTT.

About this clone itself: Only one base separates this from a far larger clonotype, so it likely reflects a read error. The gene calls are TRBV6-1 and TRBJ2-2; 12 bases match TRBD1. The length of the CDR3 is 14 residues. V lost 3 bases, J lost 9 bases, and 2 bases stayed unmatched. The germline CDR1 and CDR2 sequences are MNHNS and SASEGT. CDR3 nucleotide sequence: TGTGCCAGCAGTGATGGGACAGGGGGCAGGGAGCTGTTTTTT. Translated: CASSDGTGGRELFF.

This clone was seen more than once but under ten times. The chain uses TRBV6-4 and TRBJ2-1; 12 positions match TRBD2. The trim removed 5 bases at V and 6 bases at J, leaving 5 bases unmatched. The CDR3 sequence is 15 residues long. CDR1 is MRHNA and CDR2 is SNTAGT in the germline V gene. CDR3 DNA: TGTGCCAGCAGTCGACTAGCGGGAGAGGGCAATGAGCAGTTCTTC. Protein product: CASSRLAGEGNEQFF.

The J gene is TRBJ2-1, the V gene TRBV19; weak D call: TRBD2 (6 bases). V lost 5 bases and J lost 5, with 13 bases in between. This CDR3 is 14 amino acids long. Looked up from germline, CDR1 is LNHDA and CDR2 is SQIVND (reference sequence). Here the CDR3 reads CASSRPGRNNEQFF. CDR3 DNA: TGTGCCAGTAGTCGCCCAGGGAGGAACAATGAGCAGTTCTTC.

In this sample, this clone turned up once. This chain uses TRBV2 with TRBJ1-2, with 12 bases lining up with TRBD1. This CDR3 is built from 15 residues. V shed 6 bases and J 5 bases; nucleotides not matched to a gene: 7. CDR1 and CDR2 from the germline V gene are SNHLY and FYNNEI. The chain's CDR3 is CASSRPGQGAYGYTF. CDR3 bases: TGTGCCAGCAGCCGACCGGGACAGGGGGCATATGGCTACACCTTC. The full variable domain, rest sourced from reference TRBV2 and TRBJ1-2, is EPEVTQTPSHQVTQMGQEVILRCVPISNHLYFYWYRQILGQKVEFLVSFYNNEISEKSEIFDDQFSVERPDGSNFTLKIRSTKLEDSAMYFCASSRPGQGAYGYTFGSGTRLTVV.

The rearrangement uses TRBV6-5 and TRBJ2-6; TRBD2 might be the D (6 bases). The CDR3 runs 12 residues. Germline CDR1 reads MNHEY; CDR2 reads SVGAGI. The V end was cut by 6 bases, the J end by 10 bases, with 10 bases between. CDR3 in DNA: TGTGCCAGCAGCCAGACTAGTAACGTCCTGACTTTC. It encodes CASSQTSNVLTF.

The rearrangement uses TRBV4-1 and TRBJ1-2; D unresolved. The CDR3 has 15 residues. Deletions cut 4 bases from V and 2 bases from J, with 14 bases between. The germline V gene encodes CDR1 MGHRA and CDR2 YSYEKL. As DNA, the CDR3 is TGCGCCAGCAGCCCCTCTGAGTCTGGGAACTATGGCTACACCTTC. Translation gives CASSPSESGNYGYTF.

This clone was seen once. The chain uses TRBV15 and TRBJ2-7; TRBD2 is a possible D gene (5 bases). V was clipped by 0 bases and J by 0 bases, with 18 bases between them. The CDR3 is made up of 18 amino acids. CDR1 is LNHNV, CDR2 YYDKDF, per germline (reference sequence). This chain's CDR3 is CATSRDLTIRGSSYEQYF. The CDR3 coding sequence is TGTGCCACCAGCAGAGATTTAACTATTCGGGGAAGCTCCTACGAGCAGTACTTC.

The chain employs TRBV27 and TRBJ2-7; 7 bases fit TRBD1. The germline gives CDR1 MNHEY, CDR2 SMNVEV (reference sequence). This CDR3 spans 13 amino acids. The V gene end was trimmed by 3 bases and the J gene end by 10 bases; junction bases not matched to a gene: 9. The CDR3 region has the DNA TGTGCCAGCAGTTTCGCCGACAGGGTCGAACAGTACTTC. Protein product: CASSFADRVEQYF.

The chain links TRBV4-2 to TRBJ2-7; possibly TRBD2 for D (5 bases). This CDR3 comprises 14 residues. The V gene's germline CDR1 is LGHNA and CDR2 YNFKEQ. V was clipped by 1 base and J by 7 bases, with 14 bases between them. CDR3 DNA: TGTGCCAGCAGCCAAGTAGGAGAGGGAACAGAGCAGTACTTC. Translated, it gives CASSQVGEGTEQYF.

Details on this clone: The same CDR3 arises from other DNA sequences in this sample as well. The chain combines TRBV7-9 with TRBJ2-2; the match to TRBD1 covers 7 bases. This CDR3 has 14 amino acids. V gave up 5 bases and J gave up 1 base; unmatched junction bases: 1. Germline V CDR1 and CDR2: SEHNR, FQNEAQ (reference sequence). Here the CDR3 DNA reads TGTGCCAGCAGCCGGGACAGGAACACCGGGGAGCTGTTTTTT. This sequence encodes CASSRDRNTGELFF.

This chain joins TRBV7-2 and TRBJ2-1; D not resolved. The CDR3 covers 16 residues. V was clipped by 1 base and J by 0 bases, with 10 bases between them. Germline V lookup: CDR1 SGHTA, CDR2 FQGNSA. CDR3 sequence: CASSLGLVPSYNEQFF. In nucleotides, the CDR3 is TGTGCCAGCAGCTTAGGGTTGGTCCCCTCCTACAATGAGCAGTTCTTC.